This paragraph reports one T cell receptor (beta chain). Its specificity is not known. This specimen comes from a study of cytomegalovirus exposure and HLA in healthy donors. Nominal health characterized the donors when sampled, though unrecorded immune exposures were likely. The PCR was carried out with 60 Vbeta primers and 13 Jbeta primers. Only in-frame clones appear in the TCRdb table, and some are missing; sequencing was by immunoSEQ multiplex PCR. This sample has around 120,000 clones, with about three fifths found just once. Study-level points and caveats: There were reportedly fewer N-insertions in an Asian-associated ancestry cluster than the approximately 670-donor mean, in a later analysis. The authors assumed roughly uniform sequencing depth across donors for presence/absence analyses.

Sequencing used PBMCs. The TCR originated in a man in his forties in good health and CMV-seropositive.

CDR3 protein: CASSLGDGNTQYF. The CDR3 region has the DNA TGTGCCAGCAGTTTGGGAGATGGGAATACGCAGTATTTT. V and J are TRBV27 and TRBJ2-3; D is perhaps TRBD2 (5 bases). V was trimmed by 3 bases and J by 7 bases, leaving 11 bases between them. Germline CDR1 and CDR2: MNHEY and SMNVEV (reference sequence). CDR3 length: 13 amino acids.